The next 18 T cell receptor beta chains were all read from a single sample in a study of metastatic and nonmetastatic thyroid tumors. TCRdb re-called clones via MiXCR from the PCR reads. The sample yields tens of thousands of clones, 12% seen once. All patients reached thyroid surgery having received no treatment beforehand. Sequenced: blood. These TCRs come from a male donor with papillary thyroid cancer or a benign thyroid nodule (not recorded which). Some clones in this sample may be carry-over from other donors' samples.

This clone was detected many times. The V gene is TRBV10-3, the J gene TRBJ1-5; D is unresolved. There are 15 residues in the CDR3. Germline V lookup: CDR1 ENHRY, CDR2 SYGVKD. Trimming cost V 0 bases and J 5 bases, with 11 bases left between them. CDR3 nucleotides: TGTGCCATCAGTGAGTCGAGTAGCGTGGATCAGCCCCAGCATTTT. Protein sequence: CAISESSSVDQPQHF.

This clone appeared many times. The sample contains more than one DNA sequence encoding this CDR3. This chain uses TRBV4-3 with TRBJ2-7, with TRBD1 identical over 10 bases. Germline-derived CDR1 and CDR2 are LGHNA and YSLEER. V gave up 1 base and J gave up 3 bases; unmatched junction bases: 6. The CDR3 is made up of 16 amino acids. CDR3 DNA sequence: TGCGCCAGCAGCCAAGGAATCCGGGACAGGGGCTACGAGCAGTACTTC. It codes for CASSQGIRDRGYEQYF.

This clone was seen many times. The chain couples TRBV7-3 to TRBJ1-1, with 7 bases fitting TRBD1. CDR3 length: 13 residues. The V segment lost 3 bases and the J segment 8 bases; nucleotides outside the gene matches: 6. CDR1 and CDR2 from the germline V gene are SGHTA and FQGTGA. This CDR3 reads CASSFTRQGEAFF. In DNA, the CDR3 is TGTGCCAGCAGCTTCACCAGACAGGGCGAAGCTTTCTTT.

This clone is medium-sized within its sample. This rearrangement joins TRBV6-1 to TRBJ2-1; 14 bases are shared with TRBD2. Per germline, CDR1 MNHNS and CDR2 SASEGT. The junction had 2 bases not matched to a gene; V was cut back by 5 bases and J by 5 bases. The CDR3 has 15 residues. CDR3 amino acids: CASSWTSGRNNEQFF. CDR3 in DNA: TGTGCCAGCAGTTGGACTAGCGGGAGGAACAATGAGCAGTTCTTC.

This clone appeared many times. The chain has TRBV5-6 and TRBJ1-1; D is undetermined. CDR1 and CDR2 (germline): SGHDT, YYEEEE. This CDR3 has 14 amino acids. Trimming removed 1 base from V and 0 bases from J, with 7 bases in between. The CDR3 loop reads CASSLFTMNTEAFF. The CDR3 coding sequence is TGTGCCAGCAGCTTGTTCACGATGAACACTGAAGCTTTCTTT.

This clone came up a few times. The V call is TRBV4-1, the J call TRBJ2-1; the match to TRBD1 covers 7 bases. Trimming at V came to 2 bases and at J to 7 bases, leaving 5 bases not matched to a gene. The CDR3 spans 14 residues. Germline CDR1 reads MGHRA; CDR2 reads YSYEKL. CDR3 in DNA: TGCGCCAGCAGCCAAAAAAACAGGGGAAATGAGCAGTTCTTC. Protein sequence: CASSQKNRGNEQFF.

By frequency in the sample, this clone is medium-sized (0.01 to 0.1%). This rearrangement joins TRBV27 to TRBJ2-7; D perhaps matches TRBD1 (7 bases). V gave up 7 bases and J gave up 6 bases, with 19 bases separating them. The CDR3 is 14 amino acids. Germline CDR1 MNHEY, CDR2 SMNVEV (reference sequence). The CDR3 DNA reads TGTGCCAGCACCATGGAGGGGGCTCTCGGCGAGCAGTACTTC. It translates to CASTMEGALGEQYF.

This clone is medium-sized. The chain uses TRBV27 and TRBJ2-7; D not resolved. The V end was cut by 4 bases, the J end by 2 bases, with 9 bases between. The CDR3 has 13 amino acids. CDR1 is MNHEY, CDR2 SMNVEV, per germline (reference sequence). CDR3 region: CASSSGGTYEQYF. In DNA, the CDR3 is TGTGCCAGCAGTTCAGGCGGAACCTACGAGCAGTACTTC.

This clone was recorded at least ten times. The chain couples TRBV25-1 to TRBJ2-1; D is possibly TRBD1 or TRBD2 (6 bases each). The V and J ends lost 6 bases and 4 bases respectively, with 10 bases between them. Germline CDR1 is MGHDK and CDR2 is SYGVNS. This CDR3 spans 13 amino acids. The CDR3 spells CASSRGGYNEQFF. For the CDR3, the DNA is TGTGCCAGCAGCCGAGGGGGGTACAATGAGCAGTTCTTC.

This clone was seen many times. This chain connects TRBV5-1 to TRBJ2-1; no clear D. The CDR3 is 13 residues long. CDR1 is SGHRS, CDR2 YFSETQ, per germline. V lost 3 bases to trimming and J lost 4 bases, with 8 bases between them. The CDR3 loop is CASSSWVYNEQFF. Written as DNA, the CDR3 is TGCGCCAGCAGCTCATGGGTTTACAATGAGCAGTTCTTC.

At least ten counts were recorded for this clone. The chain employs TRBV12-3 or TRBV12-4 and TRBJ2-7; TRBD2 matches at 9 bases. V lost 1 base, J lost 0 bases, and 4 bases stayed unmatched. CDR3 length equals 16 residues. CDR3 loop: CASSLGLAGISYEQYF. CDR3 coding DNA: TGTGCCAGCAGTTTAGGGCTAGCGGGAATCTCCTACGAGCAGTACTTC.

A note on this clone: One end of the junction is discordant with germline, which a read error may explain. This rearrangement joins TRBV27 to TRBJ2-3, with TRBD2 as a possible D gene (5 bases). The CDR3 spans 15 residues. Per the germline V gene, CDR1 is MNHEY and CDR2 is SMNVEV (reference sequence). The CDR3 nucleotides read TGTGCTAGCAGTCTTAGCTGGAGGAATACAGATACGCAGTATTTT. This gives the protein CASSLSWRNTDTQYF.

This clone was seen a few times. One base away lies a much larger clone, so this may be a sequencing read error. The J gene is TRBJ2-1, the V gene TRBV25-1; the D gene could be TRBD1 or TRBD2 (5 bases each). The CDR3 covers 17 residues. Trimming cost V 2 bases and J 11 bases, with 25 bases left between them. Germline assignment: CDR1 MGHDK and CDR2 SYGVNS. CDR3 loop: CASSEGTFSPLVYKQFF. CDR3 nucleotide sequence: TGTGCCAGCAGTGAAGGGACCTTTTCGCCCTTGGTATACAAGCAGTTCTTC.

This clone was observed many times. The chain is built from TRBV6-1 and TRBJ2-1; perhaps TRBD1 as D (8 bases). The germline gives CDR1 MNHNS, CDR2 SASEGT. There are 15 residues in the CDR3. Trimming shortened V by 6 bases and J by 1 base, and 13 bases separated the two germline ends. The CDR3: CASRQQGGSYNEQFF. CDR3 sequence (DNA): TGTGCCAGCAGACAACAGGGGGGGTCCTACAATGAGCAGTTCTTC.

This clone appeared once. A much larger clone lies one base from this, so it may be a read error. The DNA of the CDR3 is TGCGCCAGCAGCCAAGATCAATCTCTGGCCCTATGTGATACGCAGTATTTT. Translating it yields CASSQDQSLALCDTQYF. The chain combines TRBV4-3 with TRBJ2-3; D gene uncertain. Germline CDR1 is LGHNA and CDR2 is YSLEER. The CDR3 has 17 amino acids. The V end lost 0 bases, the J end lost 6 bases, and 19 bases lay between the germline ends.

On this clone itself: Other DNA sequences from this sample encode an identical CDR3 as well. The genes are TRBV14 and TRBJ2-1; no firm D call. V was shortened by 1 base and J by 3 bases, with 4 bases between the two germline ends. Germline CDR1 SGHDN, CDR2 FVKESK. The CDR3 length is 13 residues. As DNA, the CDR3 is TGTGCCAGCAGCCAAGCGATCTACAATGAGCAGTTCTTC. Translating gives CASSQAIYNEQFF.

This clone was counted many times. The chain employs TRBV6-2 or TRBV6-3 and TRBJ2-3, with TRBD2 matching 10 bases. The CDR3 is 16 residues long. Trimming cost V 6 bases and J 1 base; bases outside gene matches: 7. Germline assignment: CDR1 MNHEY and CDR2 SVGEGT. CDR3 residues: CASRGASGSGTDTQYF. CDR3 bases: TGTGCCAGCAGAGGGGCTAGCGGGAGCGGCACAGATACGCAGTATTTT.

This clone appeared many times. The chain combines TRBV7-9 with TRBJ2-3, with D unclear. Germline loops: CDR1 SEHNR, CDR2 FQNEAQ (reference sequence). CDR3 length equals 13 residues. V lost 5 bases and J 2 bases, leaving 8 bases between the germline ends. CDR3 sequence reads: CASSPTVTDTQYF. The CDR3 DNA is TGTGCCAGCAGCCCTACCGTCACAGATACGCAGTATTTT.